The 8 T cell receptor beta chains below come from one sample, sequenced in a study of early T cells in non-severe SARS-CoV-2 infection. Each CDR3 protein gets one entry after TCRdb re-called the 5' RACE reads with MiXCR. The sample gives 70,000 or so distinct CDR3 sequences, about an eighth of which show up once; 1.3% is in the top ten. The sample consisted of whole blood. The receptors here all came from an adult who was a healthcare worker with PCR-confirmed SARS-CoV-2 infection or an uninfected control (not recorded which).

This clonotype was counted ten times or more. V is TRBV11-2 and J is TRBJ2-6; D not certain. Trimming took off 1 base at V and 4 bases at J, with 8 bases between the two ends. The germline gives CDR1 SGHAT, CDR2 FQNNGV. The CDR3 consists of 15 residues. CDR3 DNA sequence: TGTGCCAGCAGCTTAGTACTGACAGGGGCCAACGTCCTGACTTTC. The encoded protein is CASSLVLTGANVLTF.

This clonotype was seen ten or more times. The chain is built from TRBV20-1 and TRBJ2-7; 8 bases line up with TRBD2. V shed 4 bases and J 4 bases; nucleotides not matched to a gene: 12. This CDR3 is built from 15 residues. Looked up from germline, CDR1 is DFQATT and CDR2 is SNEGSKA (reference sequence). In DNA, the CDR3 is TGCAGTGCTACCAACCCTTCGGGCGGGGGGTACGAGCAGTACTTC. It specifies CSATNPSGGGYEQYF.

This clonotype was counted ten times or more. This sequence joins TRBV6-1 and TRBJ1-6; weak D call: TRBD1 (5 bases). Germline V CDR1 and CDR2: MNHNS, SASEGT. The CDR3 is 14 residues long. V lost 7 bases and J lost 2, with 9 bases in between. CDR3 in amino acids: CASTAGPYNSPLHF. The DNA of the CDR3 is TGTGCCAGCACGGCAGGGCCCTATAATTCACCCCTCCACTTT.

Turning to this clonotype: A much bigger clone sits one base away, suggesting this may be a read error. CDR3 nucleotides: TGCACCAGCAGCTCACCGCCCAATAGCGAGCAGTACTTC. Protein sequence: CTSSSPPNSEQYF. The V gene is TRBV5-1, the J gene TRBJ2-7; D not resolved. The CDR3 totals 13 residues. Germline CDR1 reads SGHRS; CDR2 reads YFSETQ.

This clonotype was found many times. CDR3 sequence: CASSLEAGEAETQYF. The CDR3 nucleotides read TGTGCCAGCAGCTTAGAAGCGGGAGAGGCAGAGACCCAGTACTTC. This chain connects TRBV7-2 to TRBJ2-5; 8 bases map to TRBD2. J gave up 4 bases and V 1 base, and 5 bases lay outside the gene matches. The length of the CDR3 is 15 residues. The germline gives CDR1 SGHTA, CDR2 FQGNSA.

This clonotype has ten or more counts. The J gene is TRBJ2-7, the V gene TRBV28; D is ambiguous. The CDR3 covers 14 residues. The germline gives CDR1 MDHEN, CDR2 SYDVKM. Trimming pared 5 bases from V and 7 bases from J, leaving 18 bases between. CDR3 sequence (DNA): TGTGCCAGCAGTAGTCAGGTACGACCGTCTGAGCAGTACTTC. Translated, it gives CASSSQVRPSEQYF. Variable domain in full (rest from reference TRBV28 and TRBJ2-7): DVKVTQSSRYLVKRTGEKVFLECVQDMDHENMFWYRQDPGLGLRLIYFSYDVKMKEKGDIPEGYSVSREKKERFSLILESASTNQTSMYLCASSSQVRPSEQYFGPGTRLTVT.

This clonotype was seen many times. CDR3 DNA sequence: TGTGCCATCAGTGAACCCCCGCACAGCCTTTACGAGCAGTACTTC. It yields the protein CAISEPPHSLYEQYF. The chain joins TRBV10-3 to TRBJ2-7; D is undetermined. CDR1 is ENHRY, CDR2 SYGVKD, per germline. V was cut by 3 bases and J by 4 bases, with 16 bases left in between. The length of the CDR3 is 15 residues.

The table lists this clonotype with many counts. CDR3 residues: CSVGDRPYNEQFF. The DNA for the CDR3 is TGCAGCGTTGGAGACAGACCTTACAATGAGCAGTTCTTC. The chain has TRBV29-1 and TRBJ2-1; a possible D gene is TRBD1 (5 bases). Per germline, CDR1 SQVTM and CDR2 ANQGSEA. Trimming removed 4 bases at V and 4 bases at J, with 11 bases between. This CDR3 is built from 13 residues.